This T cell receptor beta chain was observed in a study of CD8 T cells in Susac syndrome. V dropped 9 bases and J dropped 8 bases, with 17 bases sitting between them. The CDR3 consists of 12 residues. The germline V gene has CDR1 SGHRS and CDR2 YFSETQ. RNA in amounts of roughly 0.5 to 1 ug was reverse transcribed with random hexamers. TCRdb re-derived calls from the immunoSEQ multiplex PCR reads in MiXCR, one entry per CDR3 protein. The sample carries roughly 140,000 distinct CDR3 sequences, over 85% recorded once. This clonotype was counted a few times. This chain connects TRBV5-1 to TRBJ1-2; TRBD1 is a possible D gene (5 bases). Sequencing was carried out using CD8+ T cells from PBMCs. This clonotype was sampled from a human donor with multiple sclerosis. Written as DNA, the CDR3 is TGCGCCATCCTTCTCGACAGCGGCGGCTACACCTTC. Its translation is CAILLDSGGYTF.